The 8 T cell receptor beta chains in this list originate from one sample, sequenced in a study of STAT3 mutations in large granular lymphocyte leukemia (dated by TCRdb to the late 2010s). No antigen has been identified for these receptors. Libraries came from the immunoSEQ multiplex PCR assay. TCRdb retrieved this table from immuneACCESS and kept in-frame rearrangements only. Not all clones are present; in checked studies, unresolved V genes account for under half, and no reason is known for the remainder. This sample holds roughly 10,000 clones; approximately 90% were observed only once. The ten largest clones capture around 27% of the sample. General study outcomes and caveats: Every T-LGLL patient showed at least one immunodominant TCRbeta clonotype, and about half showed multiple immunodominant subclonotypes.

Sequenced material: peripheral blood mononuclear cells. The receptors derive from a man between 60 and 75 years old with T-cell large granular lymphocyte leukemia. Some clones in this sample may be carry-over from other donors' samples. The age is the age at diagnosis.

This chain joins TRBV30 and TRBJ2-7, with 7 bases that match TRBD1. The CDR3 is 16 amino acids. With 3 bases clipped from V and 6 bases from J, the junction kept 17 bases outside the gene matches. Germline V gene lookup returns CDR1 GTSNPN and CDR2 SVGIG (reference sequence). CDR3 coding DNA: TGTGCCTGGAGAGGTAGGGACAGCCAAAGGCGACTCGAGCAGTACTTC. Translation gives CAWRGRDSQRRLEQYF.

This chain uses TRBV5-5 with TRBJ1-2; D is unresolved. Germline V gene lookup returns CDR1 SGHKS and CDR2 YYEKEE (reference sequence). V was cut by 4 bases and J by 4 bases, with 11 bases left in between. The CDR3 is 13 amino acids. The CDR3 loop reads CASSNEGRYGYTF. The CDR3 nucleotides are TGTGCCAGCAGCAACGAGGGCCGCTATGGCTACACCTTC.

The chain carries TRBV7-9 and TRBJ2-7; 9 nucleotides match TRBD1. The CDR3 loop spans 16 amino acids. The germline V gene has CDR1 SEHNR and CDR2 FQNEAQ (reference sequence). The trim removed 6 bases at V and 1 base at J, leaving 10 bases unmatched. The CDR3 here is CASSPPVGQGSYEQYF. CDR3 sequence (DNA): TGTGCCAGCAGTCCGCCGGTGGGACAGGGATCCTACGAGCAGTACTTC.

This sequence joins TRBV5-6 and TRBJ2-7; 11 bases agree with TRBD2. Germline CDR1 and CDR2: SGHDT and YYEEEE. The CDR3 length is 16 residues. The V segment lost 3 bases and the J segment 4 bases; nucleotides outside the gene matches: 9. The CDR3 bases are TGTGCCAGCAGCTCGTCTACTAGCGGGAGCAGATACGAGCAGTACTTC. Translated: CASSSSTSGSRYEQYF.

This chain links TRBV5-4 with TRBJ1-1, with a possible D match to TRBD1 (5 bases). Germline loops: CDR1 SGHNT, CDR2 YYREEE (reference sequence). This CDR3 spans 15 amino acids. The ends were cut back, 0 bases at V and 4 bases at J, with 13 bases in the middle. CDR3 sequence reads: CASSLGRVRGTEAFF. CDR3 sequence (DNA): TGTGCCAGCAGCTTGGGTAGGGTAAGGGGCACTGAAGCTTTCTTT.

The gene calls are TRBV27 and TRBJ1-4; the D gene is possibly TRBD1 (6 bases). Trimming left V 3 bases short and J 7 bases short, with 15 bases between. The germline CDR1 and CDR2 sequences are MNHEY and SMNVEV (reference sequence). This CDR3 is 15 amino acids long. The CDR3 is CASSFRPGVGEKLFF. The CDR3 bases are TGTGCCAGCAGTTTTCGGCCAGGGGTAGGTGAAAAACTGTTTTTT.

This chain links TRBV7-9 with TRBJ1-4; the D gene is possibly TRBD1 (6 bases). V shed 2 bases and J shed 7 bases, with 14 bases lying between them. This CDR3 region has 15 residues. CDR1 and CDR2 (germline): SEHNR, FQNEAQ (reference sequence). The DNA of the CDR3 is TGTGCCAGCAGCTTACAAGGGGGTGAGGGTGAAAAACTGTTTTTT. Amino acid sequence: CASSLQGGEGEKLFF.

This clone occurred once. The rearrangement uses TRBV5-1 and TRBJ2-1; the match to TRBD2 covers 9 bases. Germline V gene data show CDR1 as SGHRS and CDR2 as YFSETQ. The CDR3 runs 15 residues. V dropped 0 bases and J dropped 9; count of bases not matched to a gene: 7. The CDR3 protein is CASSLEVAGASEQFF. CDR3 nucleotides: TGCGCCAGCAGCTTGGAAGTAGCGGGAGCGTCTGAGCAGTTCTTC.